The 26 T cell receptor beta chains below all came from one sample that was sequenced in a study of T cell repertoires in ileal Crohn's disease. TCRdb's table, derived via immunoSEQ multiplex PCR, lists solely in-frame clones and lacks some. The sample has about 8,400 clones, 70% to 90% seen once. The sample comprised ileal tissue. The receptors here all came from an adult with Crohn's disease.

This clone was counted between two and nine times. The chain uses TRBV5-6 and TRBJ1-5, with D hard to call. The ends were cut back, 1 base at V and 6 bases at J, with 8 bases in the middle. The CDR3 runs 13 residues. Germline values: CDR1 SGHDT, CDR2 YYEEEE. CDR3 nucleotides: TGTGCCAGCAGCTTGAGTGTTGGTCAGCCCCAGCATTTT. It translates to CASSLSVGQPQHF.

The rearrangement joins TRBV5-4 to TRBJ2-2; 7 nucleotides agree with TRBD2. The CDR3 totals 15 residues. CDR1 SGHNT and CDR2 YYREEE come from the germline V gene (reference sequence). Trimming at V came to 4 bases and at J to 2 bases, leaving 5 bases not matched to a gene. CDR3 in DNA: TGTGCCAGCAGCCCCGGGACTACCAACACCGGGGAGCTGTTTTTT. Translating gives CASSPGTTNTGELFF.

The chain uses TRBV18 and TRBJ2-1, with TRBD2 matching over 13 bases. Germline loops: CDR1 KGHSH, CDR2 LQKENI. CDR3 length: 15 amino acids. Losses at the gene ends were 3 bases for V and 5 bases for J; bases not matched to a gene: 1. The CDR3, as DNA: TGTGCCAGCTCACCGGGACTAGCGGGACACAATGAGCAGTTCTTC. Amino acid sequence: CASSPGLAGHNEQFF.

The chain is built from TRBV15 and TRBJ1-1; D is uncertain. The CDR3 has 13 amino acids. CDR1 and CDR2 (germline): LNHNV, YYDKDF (reference sequence). Trimming removed 0 bases at V and 11 bases at J, with 13 bases between. The CDR3 sequence: CATSRDMREWAFF. CDR3 nucleotides: TGTGCCACCAGCAGAGATATGAGGGAATGGGCTTTCTTT.

This clone has only one observation. The CDR3 loop is CASRARDSSGNTIYF. CDR3 DNA: TGTGCCAGCAGGGCCCGGGACAGCTCTGGAAACACCATATATTTT. The V gene is TRBV6-5, the J gene TRBJ1-3; 7 positions agree with TRBD1. The CDR3 is made up of 15 amino acids. The trim removed 6 bases at V and 0 bases at J, leaving 5 bases unmatched. Germline CDR1 is MNHEY and CDR2 is SVGAGI.

This clone was seen just once. The chain uses TRBV5-1 and TRBJ2-5; tentatively, D is TRBD1 (6 bases). CDR1 SGHRS and CDR2 YFSETQ come from the germline V gene. V was shortened by 1 base and J by 5 bases, with 15 bases between the two germline ends. The CDR3 runs 15 residues. The CDR3 DNA is TGCGCCAGCAGCTTGTGGGACACCCGATGGGAGACCCAGTACTTC. It is translated as CASSLWDTRWETQYF. The full variable domain, with the rest looked up from reference TRBV5-1 and TRBJ2-5, is KAGVTQTPRYLIKTRGQQVTLSCSPISGHRSVSWYQQTPGQGLQFLFEYFSETQRNKGNFPGRFSGRQFSNSRSEMNVSTLELGDSALYLCASSLWDTRWETQYFGPGTRLLVL.

This sequence joins TRBV9 and TRBJ1-2; 7 bases map to TRBD1. This CDR3 is built from 19 residues. Trimming removed 1 base from V and 2 bases from J; junction bases left unmatched: 17. Germline V gene data show CDR1 as SGDLS and CDR2 as YYNGEE. The CDR3 coding sequence is TGTGCCAGCAGCGTATCCCCCGCGGGCGTCGGACAGGTGAACTATGGCTACACCTTC. It translates to CASSVSPAGVGQVNYGYTF. The full variable domain, its missing parts supplied by reference TRBV9 and TRBJ1-2, is DSGVTQTPKHLITATGQRVTLRCSPRSGDLSVYWYQQSLDQGLQFLIQYYNGEERAKGNILERFSAQQFPDLHSELNLSSLELGDSALYFCASSVSPAGVGQVNYGYTFGSGTRLTVV.

V gene TRBV18 combines with J gene TRBJ2-2; weak D call: TRBD1 (6 bases). Trimming stripped 0 bases from V and 8 bases from J, with 13 bases between. There are 15 residues in the CDR3. CDR1 and CDR2 from the germline V gene are KGHSH and LQKENI. The CDR3 nucleotides read TGTGCCAGCTCACCACCCGACAGGTTTTTGGGGGAGCTGTTTTTT. It yields the protein CASSPPDRFLGELFF.

This clone was observed once. The gene calls are TRBV18 and TRBJ2-3; 7 nucleotides align to TRBD1. In germline, CDR1 is KGHSH, CDR2 LQKENI. The CDR3 loop spans 17 amino acids. V lost 3 bases to trimming and J lost 0 bases; unmatched junction nucleotides: 9. For the CDR3, the DNA is TGTGCCAGCTCACCTCAACAGGGGCAGACTAGCACAGATACGCAGTATTTT. Translated: CASSPQQGQTSTDTQYF.

This rearrangement joins TRBV19 to TRBJ1-2; 9 bases are shared with TRBD1. Germline V gives CDR1 LNHDA, CDR2 SQIVND (reference sequence). J lost 6 bases, V lost 8 bases, and 7 bases had no gene match. CDR3 length equals 13 residues. CDR3 residues: CASGDRVNNGYTF. Here the CDR3 DNA reads TGTGCCAGTGGGGACAGGGTAAATAATGGCTACACCTTC. Drawing the rest from reference TRBV19 and TRBJ1-2, the complete variable domain is DGGITQSPKYLFRKEGQNVTLSCEQNLNHDAMYWYRQDPGQGLRLIYYSQIVNDFQKGDIAEGYSVSREKKESFPLTVTSAQKNPTAFYLCASGDRVNNGYTFGSGTRLTVV.

V is TRBV5-4 and J is TRBJ2-6, with TRBD1 matching 8 bases. CDR1 SGHNT and CDR2 YYREEE come from the germline V gene (reference sequence). CDR3 length: 18 amino acids. The J segment lost 0 bases and the V segment lost 4 bases, leaving 9 bases of the junction unmatched. The CDR3 region is CASSTRQGMRSGANVLTF. The CDR3 nucleotides are TGTGCCAGCAGCACCCGACAGGGGATGCGCTCTGGGGCCAACGTCCTGACTTTC. Full variable domain (outside the CDR3, taken from reference TRBV5-4 and TRBJ2-6): ETGVTQSPTHLIKTRGQQVTLRCSSQSGHNTVSWYQQALGQGPQFIFQYYREEENGRGNFPPRFSGLQFPNYSSELNVNALELDDSALYLCASSTRQGMRSGANVLTFGAGSRLTVL.

The V and J genes are TRBV5-6 and TRBJ2-1; TRBD2 aligns across 11 bases. V lost 4 bases and J lost 4; bases outside the gene matches: 4. This CDR3 is 15 amino acids long. Germline CDR1 reads SGHDT; CDR2 reads YYEEEE. The CDR3 DNA reads as TGTGCCAGCAGCGGTAGCGGGAGGGCGTACAATGAGCAGTTCTTC. Its protein is CASSGSGRAYNEQFF.

With respect to this clone: The junction and the germline gene differ at one end; a read error may be behind it. The rearrangement links TRBV2 to TRBJ2-7; a possible D gene is TRBD2 (5 bases). CDR1 is SNHLY and CDR2 is FYNNEI in the germline V gene. This CDR3 contains 13 residues. The CDR3 is CAGRGGGTYEQYF. Here the CDR3 DNA reads TGTGCCGGCAGAGGAGGCGGAACCTACGAGCAGTACTTC. The full variable domain, completed using reference TRBV2 and TRBJ2-7, is EPEVTQTPSHQVTQMGQEVILRCVPISNHLYFYWYRQILGQKVEFLVSFYNNEISEKSEIFDDQFSVERPDGSNFTLKIRSTKLEDSAMYFCAGRGGGTYEQYFGPGTRLTVT.

The genes are TRBV5-1 and TRBJ2-2; 10 nucleotides line up with TRBD2. This CDR3 region has 18 residues. The junction had 11 bases not matched to a gene; V was cut back by 5 bases and J by 1 base. Germline CDR1 is SGHRS and CDR2 is YFSETQ. In DNA, the CDR3 is TGCGCCAGCAGGCCTAGCGGGGGATCCAAAGGGAACACCGGGGAGCTGTTTTTT. Residues: CASRPSGGSKGNTGELFF.

The J gene is TRBJ1-1, the V gene TRBV6-5; D unclear. There are 14 residues in the CDR3. Per the germline V gene, CDR1 is MNHEY and CDR2 is SVGAGI. V gave up 0 bases and J gave up 1 base, with 6 bases separating them. The CDR3 loop reads CASSYSVRNTEAFF. Here the CDR3 DNA reads TGTGCCAGCAGTTACTCGGTGAGGAACACTGAAGCTTTCTTT.

V usage is TRBV4-1 and J usage is TRBJ2-3; D is perhaps TRBD2 (6 bases). V gave up 6 bases and J gave up 4 bases, with 17 bases separating them. There are 15 residues in the CDR3. The germline V gene encodes CDR1 MGHRA and CDR2 YSYEKL. The CDR3 bases are TGCGCCAGCAGATACGGGAGTTCCTTCGCAGATACGCAGTATTTT. It is translated as CASRYGSSFADTQYF.

The gene calls are TRBV7-2 and TRBJ2-7, with a possible D match to TRBD1 (5 bases). The CDR3 consists of 13 residues. The V gene lost 3 bases and the J gene lost 5 bases, with 11 bases spanning the gap. Germline CDR1 and CDR2: SGHTA and FQGNSA. CDR3 sequence reads: CASSLEGVNEQYF. CDR3 nucleotides: TGTGCCAGCAGCTTGGAAGGGGTCAACGAGCAGTACTTC.

This clone occurred once. This rearrangement joins TRBV11-2 to TRBJ2-7; D is unresolved. CDR1 is SGHAT, CDR2 FQNNGV, per germline. CDR3 length: 12 residues. The V and J ends lost 4 bases and 7 bases respectively, with 11 bases between them. The CDR3 region is CASSSDRQEQYF. DNA of the CDR3: TGTGCCAGCAGCTCCGATAGGCAGGAGCAGTACTTC.

This chain uses TRBV6-1 with TRBJ1-1, with D hard to call. Germline CDR1 and CDR2: MNHNS and SASEGT. The CDR3 contains 13 residues. V lost 8 bases and J lost 1, with 11 bases in between. The CDR3 DNA is TGTGCCAGCCGGAGGGCGGGGAACACTGAAGCTTTCTTT. This codes for CASRRAGNTEAFF.

V and J are TRBV10-1 and TRBJ2-7, with 10 bases matching TRBD1. CDR3 length: 21 residues. CDR1 is WNHNN and CDR2 is SYGVQD in the germline V gene (reference sequence). V was clipped by 2 bases and J by 5 bases; unmatched bases: 24. The CDR3 nucleotides are TGCGCCAGCAGTGAGCCGAATCTCGACCCTTATCCCGGGACAGGGGTAAACGAGCAGTACTTC. It yields the protein CASSEPNLDPYPGTGVNEQYF.

The V call is TRBV29-1, the J call TRBJ1-1; TRBD1 agrees at 7 bases. Unmatched junction bases numbered 7, after V lost 4 bases and J lost 5 bases. The CDR3 totals 13 residues. The germline V gene encodes CDR1 SQVTM and CDR2 ANQGSEA. The CDR3: CSVGQGSKTEAFF. CDR3 in DNA: TGCAGCGTTGGACAGGGAAGTAAGACTGAAGCTTTCTTT.

The rearrangement joins TRBV6-5 to TRBJ1-4, with D perhaps matching TRBD1 (5 bases). CDR3 length equals 15 residues. With 5 bases removed from V and 7 bases from J, the gap between germline ends came to 17 bases. Germline V gene data show CDR1 as MNHEY and CDR2 as SVGAGI. CDR3 in DNA: TGTGCCAGCAGTGCCGATGGGGGTTCCTTTGAAAAACTGTTTTTT. It specifies CASSADGGSFEKLFF.

This clone was seen a handful of times. J is TRBJ2-5 and V is TRBV28, with TRBD1 as a possible D gene (5 bases). CDR1 MDHEN and CDR2 SYDVKM come from the germline V gene. Trimming cost V 7 bases and J 5 bases, with 23 bases left between them. The CDR3 sequence is 16 residues long. CDR3 sequence reads: CASTTQGKESRETQYF. CDR3 in DNA: TGTGCCAGCACTACCCAGGGCAAGGAGTCACGGGAGACCCAGTACTTC.

This clone was picked up one time. This chain connects TRBV6-1 to TRBJ2-1; no reliable D call. Trimming pared 0 bases from V and 6 bases from J, leaving 15 bases between. The germline CDR1 and CDR2 sequences are MNHNS and SASEGT. The CDR3 has 16 residues. The CDR3: CASSEAGSGASNEQFF. Here the CDR3 DNA reads TGTGCCAGCAGTGAAGCGGGCTCGGGTGCGTCCAATGAGCAGTTCTTC.

This sequence joins TRBV11-2 and TRBJ2-1; D perhaps matches TRBD2 (5 bases). CDR1 and CDR2 from the germline V gene are SGHAT and FQNNGV. Trimming stripped 6 bases from V and 12 bases from J, with 24 bases between. The CDR3 spans 15 residues. The CDR3 DNA reads as TGTGCCAGCAGTCATTTTTTCGAACTAGTCCCCACGCAGTTCTTC. Amino acid sequence: CASSHFFELVPTQFF.

This chain uses TRBV5-4 with TRBJ2-7; D gene unclear. The germline gives CDR1 SGHNT, CDR2 YYREEE (reference sequence). Trimming took off 4 bases at V and 9 bases at J, with 26 bases between the two ends. This CDR3 is 16 amino acids long. DNA for the CDR3: TGTGCCAGCAGCAAGGTGGGGTTGAGGTGGACGCTGGGGCAGTACTTC. Translated: CASSKVGLRWTLGQYF. Variable domain in full (rest from reference TRBV5-4 and TRBJ2-7): ETGVTQSPTHLIKTRGQQVTLRCSSQSGHNTVSWYQQALGQGPQFIFQYYREEENGRGNFPPRFSGLQFPNYSSELNVNALELDDSALYLCASSKVGLRWTLGQYFGPGTRLTVT.